This is a list of T cell receptor beta chains from one sample in a study of Graves' ophthalmopathy and Graves' hyperthyroidism. From the multiplex PCR reads, TCRdb called clonotypes with MiXCR, one entry per CDR3 protein. Seen here are 300,000 to 400,000 distinct CDR3 sequences, 15% to 20% observed once, and the top ten hold about 12%. Sequencing used peripheral blood. The receptors shown here come from an adult man with Graves' ophthalmopathy. Each CDR3 is given with its conserved first and last residue. A D gene is named only where the DNA matches it firmly. Clone size is stated in some rows and not others, as once, few, many or a class when expanded.

TRBD1	many	16	TRBJ1-5	TRBV4-1	CASSPGQGRSNQPQHF	TGCGCCAGCAGCCCGGGACAGGGTAGAAGCAATCAGCCCCAGCATTTT
-	many	14	TRBJ2-7	TRBV12-3/TRBV12-4	CASSPLDLNYEQYF	TGTGCCAGCAGCCCTCTGGACCTCAACTACGAGCAGTACTTC
-	many	15	TRBJ1-1	TRBV3-1	CASSQEPGRYTEAFF	TGTGCCAGCAGCCAAGAGCCAGGGAGGTACACTGAAGCTTTCTTT
-	many	14	TRBJ1-6	TRBV7-2	CASSLPTEHSPLHF	TGTGCCAGCAGCCTCCCGACGGAGCATTCACCCCTCCACTTT
-	many	15	TRBJ2-7	TRBV19	CASSMTSSRVYEQYF	TGTGCCAGTAGTATGACTAGTTCGCGTGTCTACGAGCAGTACTTC
-	-	17	TRBJ1-1	TRBV28	CASSYLIEGMGNTEAFF	TGTGCCAGCAGCTACCTCATAGAGGGCATGGGGAACACTGAAGCTTTCTTT
TRBD1	many	15	TRBJ2-7	TRBV20-1	CSARESGTGGYEQYF	TGCAGTGCTAGGGAATCCGGGACAGGGGGGTACGAGCAGTACTTC
TRBD1	many	16	TRBJ1-2	TRBV6-1	CASRPHEAGTAYGYTF	TGTGCCAGCAGACCCCACGAAGCTGGGACAGCTTATGGCTACACCTTC
TRBD1	once	16	TRBJ2-7	TRBV28	CASSPLVGTEDYEQYF	TGTGCCAGCAGCCCCCTAGTCGGGACAGAAGACTACGAGCAGTACTTC
TRBD2	many	14	TRBJ2-5	TRBV11-2	CASSLAGEGETQYF	TGTGCCAGCAGCTTAGCTGGGGAGGGAGAGACCCAGTACTTC
-	many	13	TRBJ2-5	TRBV11-2	CASSLDQGPTQYF	TGTGCCAGCAGCTTAGATCAGGGTCCGACCCAGTACTTC
TRBD1	many	14	TRBJ2-7	TRBV5-1	CASRTGTAAYEQYF	TGCGCCAGCAGGACCGGGACAGCCGCGTACGAGCAGTACTTC
-	many	14	TRBJ1-5	TRBV28	CASLKWGGNQPQHF	TGTGCCAGCCTGAAGTGGGGGGGGAATCAGCCCCAGCATTTT